The clone carrying this T cell receptor (beta chain) was counted between two and nine times. Its antigen remains unidentified. The CDR3 sequence is 14 residues long. CDR1 LNHNV and CDR2 YYDKDF come from the germline V gene (reference sequence). Trimming pared 0 bases from V and 2 bases from J, leaving 8 bases between. The study profiled TCR beta VDJ and CDR3 using genomic DNA as template. Using its own MiXCR run on the reads, TCRdb lists one record per CDR3 protein. Of 200,000 to 250,000 distinct CDR3 sequences detected, approximately 65% appear once; the ten largest clones hold roughly three fifths. The data were obtained in a study of CD8+CD57+ T cells in acquired aplastic anemia. Points from the study as a whole: Approximately 30 was the count of CD8+ CDR3 sequences that patients shared with controls.

All sequencing subjects had displayed CD8+CD57+ cell expansion on flow cytometry. This clonotype was obtained from a human donor with aplastic anemia. The sequenced sample consisted of sorted CD4+, CD8+, or CD8+CD57+ T cells (not recorded which) from PBMCs. V gene TRBV15 combines with J gene TRBJ2-7, with D perhaps assigned TRBD1 or TRBD2 (5 bases each). CDR3 region: CATSRDQGPYEQYF. The DNA of the CDR3 is TGTGCCACCAGCAGAGATCAGGGACCCTACGAGCAGTACTTC.